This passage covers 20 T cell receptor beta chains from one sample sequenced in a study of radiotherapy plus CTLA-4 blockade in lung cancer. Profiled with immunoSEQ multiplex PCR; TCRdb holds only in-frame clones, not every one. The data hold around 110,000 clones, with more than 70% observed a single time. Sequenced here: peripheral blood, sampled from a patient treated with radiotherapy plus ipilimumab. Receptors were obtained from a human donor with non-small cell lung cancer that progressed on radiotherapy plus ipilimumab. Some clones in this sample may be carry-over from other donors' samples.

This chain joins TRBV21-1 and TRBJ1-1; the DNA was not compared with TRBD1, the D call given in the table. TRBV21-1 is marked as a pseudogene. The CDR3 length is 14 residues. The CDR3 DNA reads TGTGCCAGCAGCAAAAGGGGACAGAACACTGAAGCTTTCTTT. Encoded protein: CASSKRGQNTEAFF.

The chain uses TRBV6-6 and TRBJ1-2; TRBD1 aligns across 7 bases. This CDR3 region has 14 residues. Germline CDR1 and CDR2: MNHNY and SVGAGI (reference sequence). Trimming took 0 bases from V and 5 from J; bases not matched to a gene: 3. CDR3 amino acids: CASSYSDRAYGYTF. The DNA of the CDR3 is TGTGCCAGCAGTTACTCTGACAGGGCATATGGCTACACCTTC.

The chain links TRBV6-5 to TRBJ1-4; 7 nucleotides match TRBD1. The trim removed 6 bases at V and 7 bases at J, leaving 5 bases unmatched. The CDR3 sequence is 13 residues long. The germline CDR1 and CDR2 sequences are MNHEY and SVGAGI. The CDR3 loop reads CASSQGDSEKLFF. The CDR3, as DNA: TGTGCCAGCAGCCAAGGGGACAGTGAAAAACTGTTTTTT.

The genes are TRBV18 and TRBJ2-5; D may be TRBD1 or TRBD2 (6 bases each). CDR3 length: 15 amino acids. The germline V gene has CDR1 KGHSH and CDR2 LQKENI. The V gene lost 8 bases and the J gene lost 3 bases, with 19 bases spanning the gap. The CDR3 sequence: CASHGVGGKKETQYF. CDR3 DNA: TGTGCCAGCCATGGCGTCGGGGGCAAAAAAGAGACCCAGTACTTC.

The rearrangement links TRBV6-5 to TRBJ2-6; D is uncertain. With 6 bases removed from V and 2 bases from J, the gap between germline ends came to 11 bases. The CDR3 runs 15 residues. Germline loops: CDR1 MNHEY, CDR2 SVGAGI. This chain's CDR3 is CASSWFEAGANVLTF. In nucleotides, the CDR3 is TGTGCCAGCAGCTGGTTTGAAGCTGGGGCCAACGTCCTGACTTTC.

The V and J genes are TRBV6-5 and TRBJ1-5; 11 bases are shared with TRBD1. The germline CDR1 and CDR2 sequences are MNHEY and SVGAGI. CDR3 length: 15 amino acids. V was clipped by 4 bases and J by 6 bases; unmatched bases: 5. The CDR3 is CASSFTGTGGQPQHF. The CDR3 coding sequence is TGTGCCAGCAGTTTCACGGGGACAGGGGGTCAGCCCCAGCATTTT.

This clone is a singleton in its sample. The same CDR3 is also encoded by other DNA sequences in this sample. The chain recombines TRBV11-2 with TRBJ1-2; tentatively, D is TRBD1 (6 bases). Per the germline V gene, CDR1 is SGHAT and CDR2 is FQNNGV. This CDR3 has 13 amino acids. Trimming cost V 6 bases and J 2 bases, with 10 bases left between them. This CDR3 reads CASSFGQNYGYTF. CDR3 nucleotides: TGTGCCAGCAGTTTCGGACAGAACTATGGCTACACCTTC.

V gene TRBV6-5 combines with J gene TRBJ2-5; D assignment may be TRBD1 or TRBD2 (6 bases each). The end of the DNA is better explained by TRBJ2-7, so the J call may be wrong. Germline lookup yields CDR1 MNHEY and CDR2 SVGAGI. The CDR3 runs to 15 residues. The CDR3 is CASSYSFGGPIEQYF. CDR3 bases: TGTGCCAGCAGTTACTCGTTCGGGGGCCCTATCGAGCAGTACTTC.

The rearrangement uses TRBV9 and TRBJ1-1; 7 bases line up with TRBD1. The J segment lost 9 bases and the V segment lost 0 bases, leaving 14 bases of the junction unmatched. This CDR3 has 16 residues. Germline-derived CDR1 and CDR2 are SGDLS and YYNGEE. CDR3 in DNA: TGTGCCAGCAGCGTAGGCCTGGACAGGAATCGTTATCAAGCTTTCTTT. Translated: CASSVGLDRNRYQAFF.

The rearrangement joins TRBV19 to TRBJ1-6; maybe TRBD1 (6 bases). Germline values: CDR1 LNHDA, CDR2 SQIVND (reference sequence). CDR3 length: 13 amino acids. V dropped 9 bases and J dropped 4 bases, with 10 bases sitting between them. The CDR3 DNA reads TGTGCCAGCTCCGGACAGTATAATTCACCCCTCCACTTT. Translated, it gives CASSGQYNSPLHF.

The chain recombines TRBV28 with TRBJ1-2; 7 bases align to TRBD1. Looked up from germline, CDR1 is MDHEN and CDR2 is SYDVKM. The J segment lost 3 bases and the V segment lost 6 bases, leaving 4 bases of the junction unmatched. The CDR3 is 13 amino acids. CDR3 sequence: CASSSDRYYGYTF. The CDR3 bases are TGTGCCAGCAGCTCGGACAGGTACTATGGCTACACCTTC.

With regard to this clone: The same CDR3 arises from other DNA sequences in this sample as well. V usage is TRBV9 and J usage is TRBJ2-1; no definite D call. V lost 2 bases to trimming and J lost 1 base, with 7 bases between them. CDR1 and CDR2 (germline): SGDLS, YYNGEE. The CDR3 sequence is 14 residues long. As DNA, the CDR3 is TGTGCCAGCAGCGTCCATGGATCCTACAATGAGCAGTTCTTC. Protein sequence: CASSVHGSYNEQFF.

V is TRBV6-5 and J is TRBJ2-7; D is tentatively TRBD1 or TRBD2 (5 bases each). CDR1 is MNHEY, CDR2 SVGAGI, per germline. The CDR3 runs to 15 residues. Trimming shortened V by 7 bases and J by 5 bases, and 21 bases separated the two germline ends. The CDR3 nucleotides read TGTGCCAGCAACCACGGGACCACCCACCACGACGAGCAGTACTTC. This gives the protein CASNHGTTHHDEQYF.

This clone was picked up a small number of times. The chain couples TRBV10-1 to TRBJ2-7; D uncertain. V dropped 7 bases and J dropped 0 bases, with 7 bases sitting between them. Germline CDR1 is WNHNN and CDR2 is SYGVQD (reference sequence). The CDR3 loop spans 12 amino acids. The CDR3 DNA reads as TGCGCCAGCATGCAGTACTCCTACGAGCAGTACTTC. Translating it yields CASMQYSYEQYF.

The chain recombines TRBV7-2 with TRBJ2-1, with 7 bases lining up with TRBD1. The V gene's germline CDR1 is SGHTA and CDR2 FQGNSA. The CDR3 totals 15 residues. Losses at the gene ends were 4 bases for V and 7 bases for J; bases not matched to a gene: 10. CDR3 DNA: TGTGCCAGCAGCTCAAGACAGGGTTTGGATAATGAGCAGTTCTTC. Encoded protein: CASSSRQGLDNEQFF.

CDR3 protein: CASSDNTRYTDTQYF. Here the CDR3 DNA reads TGTGCCAGCAGCGACAACACCAGATACACAGATACGCAGTATTTT. The V call is TRBV9, the J call TRBJ2-3; D is undetermined. Germline CDR1 and CDR2: SGDLS and YYNGEE. The CDR3 sequence is 15 residues long. V was cut by 3 bases and J by 2 bases, with 13 bases left in between.

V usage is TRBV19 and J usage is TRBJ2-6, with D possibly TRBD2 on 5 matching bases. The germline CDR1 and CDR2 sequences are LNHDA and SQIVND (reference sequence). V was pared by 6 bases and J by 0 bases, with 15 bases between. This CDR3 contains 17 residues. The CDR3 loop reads CASRDEGSPSGANVLTF. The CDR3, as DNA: TGTGCCAGTAGGGACGAGGGCAGCCCCTCTGGGGCCAACGTCCTGACTTTC.

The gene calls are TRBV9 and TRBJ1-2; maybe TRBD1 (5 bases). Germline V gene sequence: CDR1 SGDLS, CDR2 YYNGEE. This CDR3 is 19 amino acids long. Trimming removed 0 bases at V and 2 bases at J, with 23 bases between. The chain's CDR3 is CASSVGPSTEELLNYGYTF. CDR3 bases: TGTGCCAGCAGCGTAGGGCCGTCGACAGAAGAGCTCCTCAACTATGGCTACACCTTC.

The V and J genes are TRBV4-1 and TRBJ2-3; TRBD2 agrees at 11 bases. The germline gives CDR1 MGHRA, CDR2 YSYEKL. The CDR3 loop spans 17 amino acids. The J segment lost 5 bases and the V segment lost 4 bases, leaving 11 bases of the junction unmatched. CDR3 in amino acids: CASSLITSGGVRDTQYF. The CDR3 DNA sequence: TGCGCCAGCAGCCTAATCACTAGCGGGGGAGTTAGAGATACGCAGTATTTT.

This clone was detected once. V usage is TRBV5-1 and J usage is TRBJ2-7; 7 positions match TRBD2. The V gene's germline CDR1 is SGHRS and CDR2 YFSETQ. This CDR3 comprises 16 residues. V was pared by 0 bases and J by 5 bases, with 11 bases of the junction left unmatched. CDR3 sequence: CASSLGVGGLTHEQYF. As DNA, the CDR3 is TGCGCCAGCAGCTTGGGGGTGGGAGGGTTGACCCACGAGCAGTACTTC.